This entry features one T cell receptor (beta chain) sequence. V lost 2 bases and J 5 bases, leaving 13 bases between the germline ends. The CDR3 runs 14 residues. Germline V lookup: CDR1 SGDLS, CDR2 YYNGEE. This sample is drawn from a study of T-cell reconstitution after alpha-beta-depleted transplantation in children. The library targeted TCRbeta and was prepared with unique molecular identifiers. TCRdb ran MiXCR on the PCR reads and lists one entry per CDR3 protein. The repertoire consists of hundreds of thousands of distinct CDR3 sequences, with around 17% occurring once and the leading ten covering about 1.1%.

The sequence derives from a human donor who donated a stem cell graft to a child with acute myeloid leukemia. The sample in question was PBMCs from the stem cell graft donor, obtained from the stem cell graft. V usage is TRBV9 and J usage is TRBJ2-5, with D tentatively TRBD2 (7 bases). In DNA, the CDR3 is TGTGCCAGCAGCGTCCAAAGGGGGGGCGAGACCCAGTACTTC. Protein product: CASSVQRGGETQYF.